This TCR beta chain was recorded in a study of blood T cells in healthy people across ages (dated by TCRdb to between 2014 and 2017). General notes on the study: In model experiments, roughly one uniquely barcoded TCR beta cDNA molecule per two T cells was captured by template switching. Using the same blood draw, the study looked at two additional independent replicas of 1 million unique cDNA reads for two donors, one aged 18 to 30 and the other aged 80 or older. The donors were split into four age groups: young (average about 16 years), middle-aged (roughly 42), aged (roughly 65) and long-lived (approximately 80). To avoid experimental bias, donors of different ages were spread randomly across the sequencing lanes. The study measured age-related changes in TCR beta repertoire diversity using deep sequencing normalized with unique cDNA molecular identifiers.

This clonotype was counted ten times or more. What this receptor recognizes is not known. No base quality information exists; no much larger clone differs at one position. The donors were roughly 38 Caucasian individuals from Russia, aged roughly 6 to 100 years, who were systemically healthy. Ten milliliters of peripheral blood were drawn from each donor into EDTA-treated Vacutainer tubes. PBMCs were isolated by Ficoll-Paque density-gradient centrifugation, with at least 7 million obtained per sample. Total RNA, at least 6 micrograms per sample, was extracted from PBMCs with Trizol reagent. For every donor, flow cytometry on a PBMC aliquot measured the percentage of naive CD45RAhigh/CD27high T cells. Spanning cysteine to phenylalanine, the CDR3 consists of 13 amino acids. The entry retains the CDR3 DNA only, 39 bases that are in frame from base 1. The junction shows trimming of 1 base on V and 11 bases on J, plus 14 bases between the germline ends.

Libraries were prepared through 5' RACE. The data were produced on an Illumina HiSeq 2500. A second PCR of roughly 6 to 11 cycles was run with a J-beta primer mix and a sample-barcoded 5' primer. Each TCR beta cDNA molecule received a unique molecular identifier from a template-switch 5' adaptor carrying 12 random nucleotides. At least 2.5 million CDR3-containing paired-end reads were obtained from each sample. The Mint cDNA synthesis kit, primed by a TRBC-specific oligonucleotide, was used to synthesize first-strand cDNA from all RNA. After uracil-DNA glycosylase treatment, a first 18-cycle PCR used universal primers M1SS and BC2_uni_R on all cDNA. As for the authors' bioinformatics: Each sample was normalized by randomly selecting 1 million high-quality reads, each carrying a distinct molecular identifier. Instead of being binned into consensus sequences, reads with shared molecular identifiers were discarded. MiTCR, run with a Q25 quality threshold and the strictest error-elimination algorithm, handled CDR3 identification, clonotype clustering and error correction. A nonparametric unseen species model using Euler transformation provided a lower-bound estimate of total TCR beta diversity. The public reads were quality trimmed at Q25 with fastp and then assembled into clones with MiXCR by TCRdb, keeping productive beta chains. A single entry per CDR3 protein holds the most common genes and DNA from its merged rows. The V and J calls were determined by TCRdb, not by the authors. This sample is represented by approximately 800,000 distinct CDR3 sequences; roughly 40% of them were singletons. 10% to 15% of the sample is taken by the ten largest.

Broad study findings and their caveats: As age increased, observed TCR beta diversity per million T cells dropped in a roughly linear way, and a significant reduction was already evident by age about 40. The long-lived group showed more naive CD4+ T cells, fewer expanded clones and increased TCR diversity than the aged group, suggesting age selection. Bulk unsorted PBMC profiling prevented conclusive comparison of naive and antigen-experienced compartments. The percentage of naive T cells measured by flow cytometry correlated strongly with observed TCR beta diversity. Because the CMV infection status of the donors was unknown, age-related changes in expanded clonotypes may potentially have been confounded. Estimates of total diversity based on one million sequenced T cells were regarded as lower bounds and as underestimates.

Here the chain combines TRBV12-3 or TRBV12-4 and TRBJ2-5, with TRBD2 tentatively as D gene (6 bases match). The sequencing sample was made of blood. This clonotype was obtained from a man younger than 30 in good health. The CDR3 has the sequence CASSLGRGSEQYF. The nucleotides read TGTGCCAGCAGTTTAGGGCGGGGTTCGGAGCAGTACTTC.